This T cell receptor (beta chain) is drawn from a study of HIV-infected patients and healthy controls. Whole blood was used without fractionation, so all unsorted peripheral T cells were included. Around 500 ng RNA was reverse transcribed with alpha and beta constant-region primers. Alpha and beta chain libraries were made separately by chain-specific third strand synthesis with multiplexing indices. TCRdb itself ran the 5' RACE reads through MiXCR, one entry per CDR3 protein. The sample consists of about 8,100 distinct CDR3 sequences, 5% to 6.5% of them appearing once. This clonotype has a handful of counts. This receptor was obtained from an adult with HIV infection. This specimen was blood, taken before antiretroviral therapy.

This chain's CDR3 is CASSVTGATNEKLFF. The CDR3 DNA reads as TGTGCCAGTAGTGTAACAGGGGCAACTAATGAAAAACTGTTTTTT. The rearrangement uses TRBV19 and TRBJ1-4; 7 bases fit TRBD1. Germline V gives CDR1 LNHDA, CDR2 SQIVND (reference sequence). The CDR3 is 15 amino acids. The trim removed 5 bases at V and 0 bases at J, leaving 3 bases unmatched.